These T cell receptor beta chains were read from a single sample in a study of kidney transplant recipient with SARS-CoV-2 infection. TCRdb passed the reads through MiXCR, listing each CDR3 protein once. Here the sample spans under 300,000 distinct CDR3 sequences, under 35% being singletons. This material consisted of a blood sample, taken at baseline and between days 110 and 120 from a kidney transplant recipient. These receptors originate from a male patient between 25 and 40 years old who had COVID-19 and was a kidney transplant recipient. Among the T cells, some may be from the graft donor. Each CDR3 is given with its conserved first and last residue. The D gene is left open where the match is weak. Clone size is shown for a subset of rows, as once, few, many or a class of expanded clone.

v_call,clone_size,d_call,j_call,cdr3_nt,cdr3_aa
TRBV5-1,.,TRBD1,TRBJ1-3,TGCGCCAGCAGCGGGGGACAGGGGGCCACCCTCTCTGGAAACACCATGTATTTT,CASSGGQGATLSGNTMYF
TRBV30,many,.,TRBJ1-1,TGTGCCTGGAGTGTTGTCGGTACCACTGAAGCTTTCTTT,CAWSVVGTTEAFF
TRBV6-2/TRBV6-3,many,.,TRBJ1-2,TGTGCCAGCAGTGTAAAAGACTGCATCGGAAAGACCTATGGCTACACCTTC,CASSVKDCIGKTYGYTF
TRBV7-2,.,.,TRBJ2-3,TGTGCCAGCAGCTTAGCTAGGGTCTTTCCGCGACCAGATAAGCAGTATTTT,CASSLARVFPRPDKQYF
TRBV7-2,.,.,TRBJ1-1,TGTGCCAGCAGCTTCGACCCGATGAACACTGAAGCTTTCTTT,CASSFDPMNTEAFF
TRBV5-1,many,.,TRBJ1-5,TGCGCCAGCAGCTTGGATTCAGGGAGCAATCAGCCCCAGCATTTT,CASSLDSGSNQPQHF
TRBV4-1,many,.,TRBJ1-6,TGCGCCAGCAGCCAAGGGAGGCAGGGGCGAGGTTCACCCCTCCACTTT,CASSQGRQGRGSPLHF
TRBV28,many,.,TRBJ1-5,TGTGCCACCGGAGGACAGTTCAATCAGCCCCAGCATTTT,CATGGQFNQPQHF
TRBV19,many,TRBD1,TRBJ1-1,TGTGCCGTCAAGCCTACGGCAGGGGGCAACACTGAAGCTTTCTTT,CAVKPTAGGNTEAFF
TRBV28,many,TRBD2,TRBJ2-7,TGTGCCAGCAGTAGACATGGTCCGGGGGGTGACGAGCAGTACTTC,CASSRHGPGGDEQYF
TRBV6-5,many,.,TRBJ2-6,TGTGCCATAGACCTTCGTAACCCTGGGGCCAACGTCCTGACTTTC,CAIDLRNPGANVLTF
TRBV24-1,many,.,TRBJ1-2,TGTGCCACCAGTGGCCGGCGGGGCGATGGCTACACCTTC,CATSGRRGDGYTF
TRBV30,many,.,TRBJ1-2,TGTGCCTGGATCCGCGAGCGTTATAGAAAGACCTATGGCTACACCTTC,CAWIRERYRKTYGYTF
TRBV2,few,TRBD1,TRBJ2-3,TGTGCCAGCAGTCGGGACAGAGGTGGCACAGATACGCAGTATTTT,CASSRDRGGTDTQYF
TRBV28,.,TRBD1,TRBJ1-5,TGTACCAGCAGTTTATCCGGGACAGGGGGCGATCAGCCCCAGCATTTT,CTSSLSGTGGDQPQHF
TRBV3-1,many,.,TRBJ2-5,TGTGCCAGCAGCGTCACGATTCCCATTTCTTTCTCTGAGACCCAGTACTTC,CASSVTIPISFSETQYF
TRBV4-1,.,TRBD2,TRBJ2-3,TGCGCCAGCAGCCTGGAGCTAGCGGGAGGAGGTACAGATACGCAGTATTTT,CASSLELAGGGTDTQYF
TRBV9,many,TRBD2,TRBJ2-2,TGTGCCAGCAGCCCTGGACTAGCGGGAGATGGGGAGCTGTTTTTT,CASSPGLAGDGELFF
TRBV20-1,few,.,TRBJ2-2,TGCAGTGCTCCCACTGGCGGAAACACCGGGGAGCTGTTTTTT,CSAPTGGNTGELFF
TRBV12-2,many,.,TRBJ1-2,TGTGCAAGTCGCTGCATAACGACTCCACGAAAGACCTATGGCTACACCTTC,CASRCITTPRKTYGYTF
TRBV10-2,many,.,TRBJ1-2,TGCGCCAGCAGTTGTGAATGCACTTCTAGAAAGACCTATGGCTACACCTTC,CASSCECTSRKTYGYTF
TRBV30,many,.,TRBJ1-2,TGTGCCTGGAGTGCGAGCAGGGAATATGGCTACACCTTC,CAWSASREYGYTF
TRBV15,few,TRBD1,TRBJ2-1,TGTGCCACCAGCAGAGATCTCGATATTGGGACAGGTGATTACAATGAGCAGTTCTTC,CATSRDLDIGTGDYNEQFF
TRBV3-2,many,.,TRBJ2-2,TGTGCCAGCAGCCAGCGTGGGGAAGGGGAGCTGTTTTTT,CASSQRGEGELFF
TRBV11-3,once,.,TRBJ1-1,TGTGCCAACAGCTTAGACGGACAAAGTGAAGCTTTCTTT,CANSLDGQSEAFF
TRBV29-1,many,TRBD1,TRBJ1-4,TGCAGCGTTTTCCAGACAGGGGGAAATGAAAAACTGTTTTTT,CSVFQTGGNEKLFF
TRBV20-1,few,TRBD2,TRBJ2-1,TGCAGTGCCACCGGACTAGCGGGCCTAAGCTCCTACAATGAGCAGTTCTTC,CSATGLAGLSSYNEQFF
TRBV7-6,once,.,TRBJ2-7,TGTGCCAGCAGCGCACGGGCAGGGTTGGAGGCCCAGTACTTC,CASSARAGLEAQYF
TRBV6-5,many,.,TRBJ2-3,TGTGCCAGCAGTGAGCTTGGCGAGACAGATACGCAGTATTTT,CASSELGETDTQYF
TRBV11-3,many,.,TRBJ2-2,TGTGCCAGCAGCCTCAGGGGGGGCGCAGACACCGGGGAGCTGTTTTTT,CASSLRGGADTGELFF
TRBV6-5,many,.,TRBJ1-6,TGTGCCAGCAGTTACTCCCAGTGGTCCACTTCACCCCTCCACTTT,CASSYSQWSTSPLHF
TRBV2,many,TRBD1,TRBJ1-3,TGTGCCAGCAGTATAGACCCGGGACAGACTGGAAACACCATATATTTT,CASSIDPGQTGNTIYF
TRBV27,many,.,TRBJ2-7,TGTGCCAGCAGCCAGGGGCAGTCGTACGAGCAGTACTTC,CASSQGQSYEQYF
TRBV5-5,many,.,TRBJ1-2,TGTGCCAGCAGCGATCGTGTCTCGCGAAAGACCTATGGCTACACCTTC,CASSDRVSRKTYGYTF
TRBV7-8,many,.,TRBJ1-2,TGTGCCAGCAGCCACTCCGGGTTTACCCGAAAGACCTATGGCTACACCTTC,CASSHSGFTRKTYGYTF
TRBV5-4,many,.,TRBJ2-3,TGTGCCAGCAGCTTGCCACTCGGGCACGAGGATACGCAGTATTTT,CASSLPLGHEDTQYF
TRBV20-1,.,TRBD2,TRBJ2-3,TGCAGTGCTAGAAGGCTGGCTAGCGGGAGGGAAAGCACAGATACGCAGTATTTT,CSARRLASGRESTDTQYF
TRBV20-1,.,TRBD1,TRBJ2-5,TGCAGTGCTCCAGACAGGGGAGAGACCCAGTACTTC,CSAPDRGETQYF
TRBV12-3/TRBV12-4,many,.,TRBJ1-2,TGTGCCAGCAGTTATCTTTGCAGCTTCCGAAAGACCTATGGCTACACCTTC,CASSYLCSFRKTYGYTF
TRBV11-1,many,.,TRBJ1-2,TGTGCCAGCAGCCTTTCTTTTAAGGCTGGAAAGACCTATGGCTACACCTTC,CASSLSFKAGKTYGYTF
TRBV6-4,.,.,TRBJ1-6,TGTGCCAGCAGTGAGCAGGGGAAAAATTCACCCCTCCACTTT,CASSEQGKNSPLHF
TRBV9,.,TRBD2,TRBJ2-3,TGTGCCAGCAGCGTAGTCGGCGGGAGCACAGATATGCAGTATTTT,CASSVVGGSTDMQYF
TRBV5-4,.,.,TRBJ1-2,TGTGCCAGCGCAAATTCCATACCAGGAAAGACCTATGGCTACACCTTC,CASANSIPGKTYGYTF
TRBV7-4,many,.,TRBJ1-2,TGTGCCAGCAGCCACCTATCTTCAGCTCGAAAGACCTATGGCTACACCTTC,CASSHLSSARKTYGYTF
TRBV28,few,TRBD2,TRBJ2-3,TGTGCCAGCAGTTTGAAACGGACTAGCGGTCATACGCAGTATTTT,CASSLKRTSGHTQYF
TRBV7-2,many,TRBD1,TRBJ1-6,TGTGCCAGCAGTTCCGGTCTTTCCACGGGACAGTATAATTCACCCCTCCACTTT,CASSSGLSTGQYNSPLHF
TRBV4-2,many,.,TRBJ2-3,TGTGCCAGCAGCCAAGCGCACGGAGCTACCACAGATACGCAGTATTTT,CASSQAHGATTDTQYF
TRBV25-1,many,.,TRBJ1-2,TGTGCCAGCAGTTTATACGAAGAACTGGGAAAGACCTATGGCTACACCTTC,CASSLYEELGKTYGYTF
TRBV5-4,few,.,TRBJ2-4,TGTGCCTCCAAGGGGCCTCATGGGAACATTCAGTACTTC,CASKGPHGNIQYF